This T cell receptor (beta chain) originates from a study of blood T cell repertoires in COVID-19. Germline CDR1 and CDR2: MGHRA and YSYEKL. The CDR3 contains 14 residues. Germline trimming cut 3 bases from V and 6 bases from J; bases unmatched to any gene: 5. Authors' processing steps: Amplified reference gene primers provided the basis for estimating nucleated cell counts. Clones were read by immunoSEQ multiplex PCR, and TCRdb kept only the in-frame ones, dropping some. V and J calls and clone size are copied from that table; D and trimming were computed from the DNA. The sample has 100,000 to 150,000 clones, around 81% seen once.

The sequence came from a woman aged 50 to 65 with acute or convalescent COVID-19. The sequencing input was peripheral blood. The V and J genes are TRBV4-1 and TRBJ1-1; 9 bases agree with TRBD1. The CDR3 is CASSQTDRGPEAFF. CDR3 in DNA: TGCGCCAGCAGCCAGACGGACAGGGGCCCTGAAGCTTTCTTT.